These T cell receptor beta chains were read from a single sample in a study of T cell repertoires in aging, cancer and after chemotherapy. TCRdb processed the multiplex PCR reads anew with MiXCR; each CDR3 protein has one entry. The repertoire holds about 5,200 distinct CDR3 sequences, with approximately 28% as singletons. Sequencing input: blood. All receptors come from a human donor in good health. The CDR3 runs from the conserved cysteine through the conserved F or W. A D gene is named only where the DNA matches it firmly. Rows give clone size only sometimes, using once, few, many, or a class for an expanded clone.

CASSYSGRVHRYEQYF	TGTGCCAGCAGTTACTCGGGCCGGGTCCACCGTTACGAGCAGTACTTC	NA	TRBJ2-7	few	TRBV6-6
CASSYTGGTKTQYF	TGTGCCAGCAGTTACACAGGGGGCACAAAGACCCAGTACTTC	TRBD1	TRBJ2-5	few	TRBV6-2/TRBV6-3
CAWENKGTEAFF	TGTGCCTGGGAAAACAAGGGAACTGAAGCTTTCTTT	NA	TRBJ1-1	few	TRBV30
CASSPGQGYEKLFF	TGTGCCAGCTCACCCGGACAGGGTTACGAAAAACTGTTTTTT	TRBD1	TRBJ1-4	medium-sized	TRBV18
CASRLGGTNSYEQYF	TGTGCCAGCAGATTAGGGGGAACCAACTCCTACGAGCAGTACTTC	NA	TRBJ2-7	NA	TRBV5-6
CASSIRSEDTEAFF	TGTGCCAGTAGTATACGTTCAGAGGATACTGAAGCTTTCTTT	NA	TRBJ1-1	few	TRBV19
CASSLGDSGTGIKVQFF	TGTGCCAGCAGCTTAGGGGATTCCGGGACAGGGATTAAGGTGCAGTTCTTC	TRBD1	TRBJ2-1	NA	TRBV7-2
CASSYSMTGNTIYF	TGTGCCAGCAGTTATTCAATGACCGGAAACACCATATATTTT	NA	TRBJ1-3	NA	TRBV6-6
CASSPRVKRSPLHF	TGTGCCAGCTCACCAAGGGTGAAGCGATCACCCCTCCACTTT	NA	TRBJ1-6	medium-sized	TRBV18
CASSIGRFGGANVLTF	TGTGCCAGTAGTATAGGCCGGTTCGGGGGGGCCAACGTCCTGACTTTC	NA	TRBJ2-6	medium-sized	TRBV19
CASRVGQGALNTEAFF	TGTGCCAGTAGGGTGGGACAGGGGGCGTTAAACACTGAAGCTTTCTTT	TRBD1	TRBJ1-1	NA	TRBV19
CASSLYRDSEETQYF	TGTGCCAGCAGCTTATATCGGGACAGCGAAGAGACCCAGTACTTC	TRBD1	TRBJ2-5	NA	TRBV7-2
CASSLNTGPERNQPQHF	TGTGCCAGCAGCTTGAATACCGGGCCAGAACGCAATCAGCCCCAGCATTTT	NA	TRBJ1-5	few	TRBV13
CASSSRGRLTDTQYF	TGTGCCAGTAGTAGCAGGGGGCGGCTCACAGATACGCAGTATTTT	TRBD1	TRBJ2-3	NA	TRBV19
CASSSGRGGREKLFF	TGTGCCAGCAGCTCCGGCAGGGGAGGGCGCGAAAAACTGTTTTTT	NA	TRBJ1-4	NA	TRBV13
CASSWDPGQGIRTDTQYF	TGTGCCAGCAGCTGGGACCCGGGACAGGGGATCCGCACAGATACGCAGTATTTT	TRBD1	TRBJ2-3	NA	TRBV7-2
CSPGGTLGTEAFF	TGCAGCCCTGGGGGTACCCTTGGCACTGAAGCTTTCTTT	NA	TRBJ1-1	medium-sized	TRBV29-1
CASSRFLLRDNTEAFF	TGTGCCAGCAGCCGATTCCTGCTAAGGGACAACACTGAAGCTTTCTTT	NA	TRBJ1-1	NA	TRBV7-9
CASSYGQNYGYTF	TGTGCCAGCAGTTACGGACAGAACTATGGCTACACCTTC	NA	TRBJ1-2	few	TRBV27
CATVGTTGRRNEAFF	TGTGCCACAGTGGGAACGACAGGACGACGAAACGAAGCTTTCTTT	NA	TRBJ1-1	NA	TRBV10-3
CASSLPGLAPYEQYF	TGTGCCAGCAGCCTCCCGGGACTAGCACCCTACGAGCAGTACTTC	TRBD2	TRBJ2-7	medium-sized	TRBV5-6
CASSVRISTDTQYF	TGTGCCAGCAGTGTTCGGATTAGCACAGATACGCAGTATTTT	NA	TRBJ2-3	few	TRBV6-1